Listed here is a single T cell receptor (beta chain). This entry comes from a study of shared T cell receptors in the human thymus. V trimming: 4 bases; J trimming: 10 bases; junction bases outside the gene matches: 9. CDR3 length: 15 residues. Germline CDR1 is MNHEY and CDR2 is SVGAGI. Method: immunoSEQ multiplex PCR; TCRdb's copy keeps in-frame clones and lacks some. The sample holds approximately 730,000 clones, approximately 85% seen once. Another study also made use of these data, one on human thymus T cells. As that report states: Thymus tissue was removed during corrective cardiac surgery. Biased V and J segment usage appeared in thymus and peripheral blood.

V and J are TRBV6-5 and TRBJ1-6; 8 bases are a match to TRBD1. The receptor's source is a girl younger than two with a congenital heart defect. Sequenced material: thymocytes. The CDR3 DNA sequence: TGTGCCAGCAGTTCCTCAGACAGGGGTCGATCACCCCTCCACTTT. It yields the protein CASSSSDRGRSPLHF.